The 7 T cell receptor beta chains listed next were all sequenced from one sample in a study of shared clonotypes between healthy human individuals. Libraries were prepared by immunoSEQ multiplex PCR; TCRdb keeps only in-frame clonotypes and omits some of them. Among about 1.1 million clones, roughly 74% were seen once, and the ten largest hold 0.5% to 0.65%. The sequenced sample consisted of memory CD4+ T cells from PBMCs. Subset specified: CD45RA-negative fraction. The source is a man between 18 and 29 years old in good health. Some clones in this sample may be carry-over from other donors' samples.

The chain couples TRBV11-1 to TRBJ2-3, with 12 bases lining up with TRBD2. J was trimmed by 4 bases and V by 5 bases; bases with no gene match: 7. This CDR3 is 16 amino acids long. Germline values: CDR1 SGHAT, CDR2 FQDESV (reference sequence). This CDR3 is CASSDRLAGAADTQYF. The CDR3 DNA reads as TGTGCCAGCAGCGACAGACTAGCGGGAGCCGCAGATACGCAGTATTTT.

Only a few counts were recorded for this clone. This sequence joins TRBV16 and TRBJ2-7; 10 bases match TRBD1. The CDR3 covers 14 residues. Trimming at V came to 3 bases and at J to 3 bases, leaving 2 bases not matched to a gene. Germline CDR1 KGHSY, CDR2 FQNENV. CDR3 DNA sequence: TGTGCCAGCAGCCAGGACAGGGGGTTCTACGAGCAGTACTTC. Amino acid sequence: CASSQDRGFYEQYF.

The chain recombines TRBV7-2 with TRBJ2-7, with 8 bases matching TRBD2. V gave up 9 bases and J gave up 7 bases; unmatched junction bases: 14. CDR3 size: 14 residues. In germline, CDR1 is SGHTA, CDR2 FQGNSA. CDR3 amino acids: CASSLAEGPLEQYF. In nucleotides, the CDR3 is TGTGCCAGTTCACTAGCGGAGGGGCCCTTGGAGCAGTACTTC.

The table lists this clone with a count of one. The chain has TRBV29-1 and TRBJ1-1; D perhaps matches TRBD1 (6 bases). The ends were cut back, 4 bases at V and 1 base at J, with 13 bases in the middle. This CDR3 has 14 amino acids. In germline, CDR1 is SQVTM, CDR2 ANQGSEA. CDR3 sequence: CSVAEEGGNTEAFF. For the CDR3, the DNA is TGCAGCGTTGCCGAGGAGGGGGGGAACACTGAAGCTTTCTTT.

The CDR3 reads CSAGPTSGRFF. CDR3 in DNA: TGCAGTGCTGGTCCTACGAGCGGGAGGTTCTTC. The gene calls are TRBV20-1 and TRBJ2-1, with TRBD2 matching 8 bases. This CDR3 spans 11 amino acids. The junction had 9 bases not matched to a gene; V was cut back by 5 bases and J by 15 bases. Germline CDR1 DFQATT, CDR2 SNEGSKA (reference sequence).

The chain links TRBV29-1 to TRBJ1-1; maybe TRBD1 (6 bases). The germline V gene encodes CDR1 SQVTM and CDR2 ANQGSEA. The germline V and J ends were trimmed by 4 bases and 5 bases, with 17 bases remaining between them. The CDR3 spans 14 residues. Here the CDR3 DNA reads TGCAGCGTTGGTCCGGGCCAGGGGAGAACTGAAGCTTTCTTT. Translation: CSVGPGQGRTEAFF.

This chain joins TRBV9 and TRBJ1-3; TRBD1 is a possible D gene (5 bases). Trimming took 0 bases from V and 8 from J, leaving 12 bases between them. Germline assignment: CDR1 SGDLS and CDR2 YYNGEE. CDR3 length: 14 amino acids. CDR3 sequence (DNA): TGTGCCAGCAGCGTAGGGGCAGGGTGGGACACCATATATTTT. Translated, it gives CASSVGAGWDTIYF.